This TCR beta chain was retrieved from a study of blood T cell repertoires in COVID-19. Study as a whole: Sites across the United States, Italy and Spain contributed samples from acute and convalescent COVID-19. Sample material is recorded as cDNA or gDNA derived from T cells, B-cell-depleted T cells, or PBMCs.

Losses at the gene ends were 3 bases for V and 7 bases for J; bases not matched to a gene: 11. Germline V gives CDR1 LNHDA, CDR2 SQIVND (reference sequence). The CDR3 is 17 residues long. In the original workflow: Estimation of nucleated cell counts relied on the amplification of reference gene primers. Sequencing used immunoSEQ multiplex PCR; TCRdb keeps in-frame clones, though not all of them. Clone size and V and J calls were adopted from that table, with D and trimming inferred from the DNA. This sample carries 50,000 to 65,000 clones, roughly 68% of them seen once, and the ten largest clones take 25% to 30%.

The genes are TRBV19 and TRBJ2-1; 11 bases are a match to TRBD2. The receptor was derived from a woman of 80 years or more with acute or convalescent COVID-19. What was sequenced was peripheral blood. This chain's CDR3 is CASSIVSLAGGKNEQFF. CDR3 nucleotides: TGTGCCAGTAGTATTGTTTCCCTAGCGGGAGGTAAGAATGAGCAGTTCTTC. The variable domain in full, completed from reference TRBV19 and TRBJ2-1, reads DGGITQSPKYLFRKEGQNVTLSCEQNLNHDAMYWYRQDPGQGLRLIYYSQIVNDFQKGDIAEGYSVSREKKESFPLTVTSAQKNPTAFYLCASSIVSLAGGKNEQFFGPGTRLTVL.